The 27 T cell receptor beta chains given below trace back to one sample, sequenced in a study of blood T cell repertoires in COVID-19. Produced via immunoSEQ multiplex PCR; TCRdb's table is partial and in-frame only. The data show some 240,000 clones, approximately 83% seen once. Material: PBMCs or T cells enriched from blood (not recorded which). These receptors all come from a woman aged 40-49 years with acute COVID-19.

The V gene is TRBV27, the J gene TRBJ1-1; 7 bases match TRBD1. Trimming cost V 6 bases and J 0 bases; bases outside gene matches: 4. The CDR3 has 14 residues. In germline, CDR1 is MNHEY, CDR2 SMNVEV (reference sequence). DNA of the CDR3: TGTGCCAGCAGCAGGACAGGCTTGAACACTGAAGCTTTCTTT. It encodes CASSRTGLNTEAFF.

This clone was counted many times. The chain employs TRBV7-9 and TRBJ1-2; D may be TRBD1 (6 bases). The CDR3 is made up of 13 amino acids. The V gene lost 7 bases and the J gene lost 7 bases, with 16 bases spanning the gap. Germline values: CDR1 SEHNR, CDR2 FQNEAQ (reference sequence). The CDR3 DNA reads as TGTGCCAGCACCAGAAACAGGGAGGGTGGCTACACCTTC. Amino acid sequence: CASTRNREGGYTF.

This chain links TRBV19 with TRBJ2-7; TRBD2 aligns across 8 bases. The CDR3 totals 16 residues. CDR1 and CDR2 from the germline V gene are LNHDA and SQIVND (reference sequence). Trimming at V came to 6 bases and at J to 5 bases, leaving 15 bases not matched to a gene. This CDR3 is CASSPTSGVFGHEQYF. In DNA, the CDR3 is TGTGCCAGTAGCCCAACTAGCGGCGTATTCGGCCACGAGCAGTACTTC.

The gene calls are TRBV15 and TRBJ2-5; 8 nucleotides align to TRBD2. Germline V CDR1 and CDR2: LNHNV, YYDKDF (reference sequence). This CDR3 comprises 17 residues. Trimming cost V 5 bases and J 4 bases; bases outside gene matches: 15. CDR3: CATSPVGGEAGVETQYF. The CDR3 nucleotides read TGTGCCACCAGCCCCGTAGGAGGCGAAGCGGGAGTAGAGACCCAGTACTTC.

The chain uses TRBV5-1 and TRBJ2-3; maybe TRBD2 (6 bases). The CDR3 is 14 amino acids. Looked up from germline, CDR1 is SGHRS and CDR2 is YFSETQ. The V end was cut by 3 bases, the J end by 2 bases, with 10 bases between. The CDR3 here is CASSWGDSTDTQYF. Written as DNA, the CDR3 is TGCGCCAGCAGCTGGGGGGACTCCACAGATACGCAGTATTTT.

The rearrangement links TRBV7-3 to TRBJ2-1; 8 bases match TRBD2. The CDR3 is 16 residues long. Looked up from germline, CDR1 is SGHTA and CDR2 is FQGTGA. Trimming took 5 bases from V and 7 from J; bases not matched to a gene: 13. The CDR3 reads CASSRSSGSLSNEQFF. The DNA for the CDR3 is TGTGCCAGCAGCCGTTCAAGCGGGAGTCTCTCGAATGAGCAGTTCTTC.

The V call is TRBV19, the J call TRBJ2-3, with 9 bases identical to TRBD2. The CDR3 loop spans 16 amino acids. The J segment lost 1 base and the V segment lost 3 bases, leaving 5 bases of the junction unmatched. Germline CDR1 and CDR2: LNHDA and SQIVND (reference sequence). The CDR3 loop is CASSIEREERTDTQYF. CDR3 nucleotide sequence: TGTGCCAGTAGTATCGAGCGGGAGGAACGCACAGATACGCAGTATTTT.

The CDR3 region has the DNA TGTGCCAGTAGATCCCCGACTAGCGGGATTAACAATGAGCAGTTCTTC. Its protein is CASRSPTSGINNEQFF. The V and J genes are TRBV19 and TRBJ2-1; 11 bases are shared with TRBD2. The ends lost 6 bases at V and 5 bases at J; junction bases unmatched: 9. Germline V gives CDR1 LNHDA, CDR2 SQIVND (reference sequence). The CDR3 loop spans 16 amino acids.

This chain joins TRBV19 and TRBJ2-5, with 8 bases matching TRBD1. V dropped 6 bases and J dropped 1; count of bases not matched to a gene: 4. CDR3 length: 14 amino acids. Germline CDR1 reads LNHDA; CDR2 reads SQIVND (reference sequence). The CDR3 loop is CASSTGQGQETQYF. CDR3 coding DNA: TGTGCCAGTAGCACTGGACAGGGCCAAGAGACCCAGTACTTC.

The chain is built from TRBV5-1 and TRBJ2-7; 14 bases line up with TRBD2. The germline CDR1 and CDR2 sequences are SGHRS and YFSETQ. The CDR3 contains 17 residues. V was pared by 4 bases and J by 0 bases, with 6 bases of the junction left unmatched. CDR3 bases: TGCGCCAGCAGCCCGGGGACTAGCGGGAGTCGCTCCTACGAGCAGTACTTC. Protein: CASSPGTSGSRSYEQYF.

The chain links TRBV10-1 to TRBJ2-1; 9 nucleotides align to TRBD2. This CDR3 is 17 amino acids long. The V and J ends lost 3 bases and 4 bases, in that order; junction bases with no gene match: 10. Per the germline V gene, CDR1 is WNHNN and CDR2 is SYGVQD (reference sequence). CDR3 in amino acids: CASSDPPAGGGYNEQFF. CDR3 DNA: TGCGCCAGCAGTGACCCTCCTGCGGGAGGGGGATACAATGAGCAGTTCTTC.

The V call is TRBV3-1 (or the pseudogene TRBV3-2), the J call TRBJ1-2; D is uncertain. This CDR3 spans 15 amino acids. Trimming cost V 1 base and J 3 bases, with 12 bases left between them. Germline values: CDR1 LGHDT, CDR2 YNNKEL (reference sequence). The CDR3, as DNA: TGTGCCAGCAGCCAAGTAGGATGGGCTGACTATGGCTACACCTTC. As protein: CASSQVGWADYGYTF.

The chain combines TRBV18 with TRBJ1-1; D might be TRBD1 (5 bases). This CDR3 spans 14 amino acids. Trimming shortened V by 1 base and J by 2 bases, and 8 bases separated the two germline ends. Germline assignment: CDR1 KGHSH and CDR2 LQKENI. The CDR3 DNA reads as TGTGCCAGCTCACCACGGGGGGTTAACACTGAAGCTTTCTTT. Translating it yields CASSPRGVNTEAFF.

The chain is built from TRBV3-1 (or the pseudogene TRBV3-2) and TRBJ2-7; TRBD2 matches at 14 bases. The CDR3 covers 17 residues. CDR1 and CDR2 from the germline V gene are LGHDT and YNNKEL (reference sequence). V shed 4 bases and J 3 bases; nucleotides not matched to a gene: 8. CDR3 sequence (DNA): TGTGCCAGCAGCCTTGGGACTAGCGGGAGTACACTCTACGAGCAGTACTTC. This gives the protein CASSLGTSGSTLYEQYF.

In this sample, this clone turned up many times. V usage is TRBV12-5 and J usage is TRBJ1-2, with D perhaps TRBD1 (5 bases). Germline loops: CDR1 LGHNT, CDR2 FRNRAP. The CDR3 contains 12 residues. V lost 2 bases, J lost 8 bases, and 9 bases lay in between. CDR3: CASGLSGRGYTF. CDR3 nucleotide sequence: TGTGCTAGTGGTTTGTCAGGGCGAGGCTACACCTTC.

The table lists this clone with a count of one. The chain uses TRBV7-6 and TRBJ2-3, with D maybe TRBD2 (7 bases). This CDR3 spans 15 amino acids. CDR1 and CDR2 (germline): SGHVS, FNYEAQ. V lost 3 bases, J lost 6 bases, and 16 bases lay in between. The CDR3 DNA reads as TGTGCCAGCAGCTTGGGGGGCGGGAGTGTTGATACGCAGTATTTT. Amino acids: CASSLGGGSVDTQYF.

CDR3 residues: CASILGGIRCYNEQFF. CDR3 DNA sequence: TGCGCCAGCATTCTCGGGGGGATAAGATGCTACAATGAGCAGTTCTTC. The V gene is TRBV10-1, the J gene TRBJ2-1; TRBD2 matches 7 bases. This CDR3 region has 16 residues. Germline assignment: CDR1 WNHNN and CDR2 SYGVQD (reference sequence). V was clipped by 7 bases and J by 3 bases; unmatched bases: 12.

The chain carries TRBV19 and TRBJ2-7; D is perhaps TRBD1 (5 bases). This CDR3 region has 16 residues. The germline V gene encodes CDR1 LNHDA and CDR2 SQIVND (reference sequence). Trimming removed 3 bases at V and 3 bases at J, with 18 bases between. The CDR3 is CASSISGSRAFYEQYF. Written as DNA, the CDR3 is TGTGCCAGTAGTATCTCCGGAAGCAGGGCGTTCTACGAGCAGTACTTC.

This sequence joins TRBV27 and TRBJ2-1; 7 bases match TRBD2. J lost 7 bases, V lost 0 bases, and 9 bases had no gene match. Germline CDR1 reads MNHEY; CDR2 reads SMNVEV (reference sequence). The CDR3 extends over 16 amino acids. Here the CDR3 DNA reads TGTGCCAGCAGTTTATCCATCGGGAGGCGAAGGAATGAGCAGTTCTTC. It specifies CASSLSIGRRRNEQFF.

About this clone itself: One end of the junction fails to match germline, which may point to a read error. This sequence joins TRBV25-1 and TRBJ1-2, with 9 bases lining up with TRBD1. Per the germline V gene, CDR1 is MGHDK and CDR2 is SYGVNS. The CDR3 is 14 residues long. The CDR3 loop is CASSEYDSSTGGNF. In nucleotides, the CDR3 is TGTGCCAGCAGTGAATACGACTCCTCGACAGGGGGAAACTTC.

The chain combines TRBV6-5 with TRBJ2-7, with TRBD2 matching over 13 bases. Trimming cost V 5 bases and J 7 bases; bases outside gene matches: 8. From germline, CDR1 is MNHEY and CDR2 SVGAGI. This CDR3 is built from 15 residues. This CDR3 is CASSQTSGRAWEQYF. For the CDR3, the DNA is TGTGCCAGCAGTCAAACTAGCGGGAGGGCCTGGGAGCAGTACTTC.

This chain connects TRBV4-1 to TRBJ1-1; maybe TRBD1 (6 bases). This CDR3 comprises 14 residues. The V end lost 3 bases, the J end lost 1 base, and 9 bases lay between the germline ends. The germline CDR1 and CDR2 sequences are MGHRA and YSYEKL. As DNA, the CDR3 is TGCGCCAGCAGCCATTACAGGGAGAACACTGAAGCTTTCTTT. This encodes CASSHYRENTEAFF.

In its sample, this clone was seen a few times. The chain is built from TRBV11-2 and TRBJ2-3, with D uncertain. CDR1 and CDR2 (germline): SGHAT, FQNNGV. The V and J ends lost 1 base and 4 bases respectively, with 3 bases between them. The CDR3 spans 12 residues. As DNA, the CDR3 is TGTGCCAGCAGCTTAGCTTCAGATACGCAGTATTTT. Encoded protein: CASSLASDTQYF.

The chain couples TRBV5-1 to TRBJ1-6, with a possible D match to TRBD1 (6 bases). Germline CDR1 reads SGHRS; CDR2 reads YFSETQ. Trimming took off 1 base at V and 7 bases at J, with 15 bases between the two ends. This CDR3 region has 16 residues. CDR3 coding DNA: TGCGCCAGCAGCTTGCAGCCACAGGGTACCAATTCACCCCTCCACTTT. It codes for CASSLQPQGTNSPLHF.

This chain uses TRBV9 with TRBJ2-5, with TRBD2 matching 12 bases. Germline CDR1 reads SGDLS; CDR2 reads YYNGEE. CDR3 length: 15 amino acids. Trimming removed 3 bases from V and 5 bases from J; junction bases left unmatched: 5. CDR3 in DNA: TGTGCCAGCAGCGAGACTAGCGGGAGTAGGGAGACCCAGTACTTC. Amino acid sequence: CASSETSGSRETQYF.

The V and J genes are TRBV5-1 and TRBJ2-5; D is perhaps TRBD2 (6 bases). V lost 5 bases and J lost 2, with 16 bases in between. This CDR3 has 15 amino acids. Looked up from germline, CDR1 is SGHRS and CDR2 is YFSETQ. CDR3 protein: CASSLNAGKQETQYF. CDR3 sequence (DNA): TGCGCCAGCAGTTTAAATGCGGGGAAACAAGAGACCCAGTACTTC.

This clone was seen only once. This CDR3 is also generated by other DNA sequences in the sample. The chain joins TRBV9 to TRBJ2-1; 7 bases match TRBD2. V was clipped by 0 bases and J by 2 bases; unmatched bases: 2. The CDR3 sequence is 15 residues long. In germline, CDR1 is SGDLS, CDR2 YYNGEE. Written as DNA, the CDR3 is TGTGCCAGCAGCGTAGACGGGAGGACCTACAATGAGCAGTTCTTC. As protein: CASSVDGRTYNEQFF.